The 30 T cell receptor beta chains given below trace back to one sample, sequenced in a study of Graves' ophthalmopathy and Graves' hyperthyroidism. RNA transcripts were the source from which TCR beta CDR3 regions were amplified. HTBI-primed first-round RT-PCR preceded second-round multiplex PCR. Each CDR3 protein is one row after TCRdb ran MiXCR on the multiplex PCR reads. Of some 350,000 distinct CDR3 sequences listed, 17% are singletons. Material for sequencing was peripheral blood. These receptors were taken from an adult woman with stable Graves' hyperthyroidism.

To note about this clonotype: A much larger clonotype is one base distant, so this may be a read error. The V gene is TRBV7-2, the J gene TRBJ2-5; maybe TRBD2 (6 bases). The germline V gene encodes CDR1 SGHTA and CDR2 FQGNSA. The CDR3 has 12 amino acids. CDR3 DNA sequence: TGTGCCAGCATGCGGGATGGAGAGACCAAGTACTTC. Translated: CASMRDGETKYF.

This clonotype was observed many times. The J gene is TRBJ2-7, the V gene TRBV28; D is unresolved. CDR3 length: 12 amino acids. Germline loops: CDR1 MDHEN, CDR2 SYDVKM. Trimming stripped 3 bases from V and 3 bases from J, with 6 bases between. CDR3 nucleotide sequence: TGTGCCAGCAGTTTTACCTTCTACGAGCAGTACTTC. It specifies CASSFTFYEQYF. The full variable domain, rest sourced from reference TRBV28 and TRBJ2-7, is DVKVTQSSRYLVKRTGEKVFLECVQDMDHENMFWYRQDPGLGLRLIYFSYDVKMKEKGDIPEGYSVSREKKERFSLILESASTNQTSMYLCASSFTFYEQYFGPGTRLTVT.

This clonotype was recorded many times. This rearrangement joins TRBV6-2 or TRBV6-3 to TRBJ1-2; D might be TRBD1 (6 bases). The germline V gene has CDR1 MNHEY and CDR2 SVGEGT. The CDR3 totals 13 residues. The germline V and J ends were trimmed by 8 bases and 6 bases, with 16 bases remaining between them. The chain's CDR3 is CASAPGGGDGYTF. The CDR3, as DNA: TGTGCCAGCGCTCCCGGGGGCGGAGATGGCTACACCTTC.

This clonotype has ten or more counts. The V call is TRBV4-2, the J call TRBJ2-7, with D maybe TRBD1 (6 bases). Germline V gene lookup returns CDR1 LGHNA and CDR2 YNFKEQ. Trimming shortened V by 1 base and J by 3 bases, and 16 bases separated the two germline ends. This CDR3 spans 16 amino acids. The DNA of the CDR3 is TGTGCCAGCAGCCAAGGGCCCGCAGGGGCCATCTACGAGCAGTACTTC. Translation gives CASSQGPAGAIYEQYF.

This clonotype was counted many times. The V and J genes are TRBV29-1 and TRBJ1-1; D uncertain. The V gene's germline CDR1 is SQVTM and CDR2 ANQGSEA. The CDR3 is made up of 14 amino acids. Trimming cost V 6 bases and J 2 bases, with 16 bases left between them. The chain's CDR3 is CSVQLFGVNTEAFF. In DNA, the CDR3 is TGCAGCGTCCAACTCTTCGGTGTCAACACTGAAGCTTTCTTT.

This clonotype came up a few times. This CDR3 is CASSPLAGLYEQYF. CDR3 in DNA: TGTGCCAGCAGCCCCCTAGCGGGACTTTACGAGCAGTACTTC. V is TRBV12-3 or TRBV12-4 and J is TRBJ2-7, with 9 bases that match TRBD2. The V segment lost 6 bases and the J segment 4 bases; nucleotides outside the gene matches: 7. The CDR3 has 14 residues.

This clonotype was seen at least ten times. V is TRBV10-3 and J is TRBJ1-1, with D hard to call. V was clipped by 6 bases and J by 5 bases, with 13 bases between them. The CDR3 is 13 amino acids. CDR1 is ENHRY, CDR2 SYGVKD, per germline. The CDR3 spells CAIRRASGTEAFF. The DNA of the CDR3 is TGTGCCATCAGGAGGGCTTCGGGTACTGAAGCTTTCTTT.

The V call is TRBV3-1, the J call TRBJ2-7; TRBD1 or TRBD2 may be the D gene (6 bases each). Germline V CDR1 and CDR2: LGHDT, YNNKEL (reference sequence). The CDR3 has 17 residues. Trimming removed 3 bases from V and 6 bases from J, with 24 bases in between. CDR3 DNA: TGTGCCAGCAGCCATACTACGGAGGGGGGACTGCTGGCCGAGCAGTACTTC. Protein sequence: CASSHTTEGGLLAEQYF.

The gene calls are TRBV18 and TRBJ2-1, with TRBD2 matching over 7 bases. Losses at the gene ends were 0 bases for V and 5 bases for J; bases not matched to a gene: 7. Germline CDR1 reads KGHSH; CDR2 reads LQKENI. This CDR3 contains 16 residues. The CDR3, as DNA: TGTGCCAGCTCACCACCGGGGGGGATTGTGGACAATGAGCAGTTCTTC. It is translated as CASSPPGGIVDNEQFF.

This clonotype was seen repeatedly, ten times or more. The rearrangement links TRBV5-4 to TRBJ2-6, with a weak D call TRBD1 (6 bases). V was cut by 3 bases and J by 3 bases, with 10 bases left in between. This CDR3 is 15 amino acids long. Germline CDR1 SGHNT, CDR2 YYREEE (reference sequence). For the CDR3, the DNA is TGTGCCAGCAGCTCTCACAGGGATGGGGCCAACGTCCTGACTTTC. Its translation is CASSSHRDGANVLTF.

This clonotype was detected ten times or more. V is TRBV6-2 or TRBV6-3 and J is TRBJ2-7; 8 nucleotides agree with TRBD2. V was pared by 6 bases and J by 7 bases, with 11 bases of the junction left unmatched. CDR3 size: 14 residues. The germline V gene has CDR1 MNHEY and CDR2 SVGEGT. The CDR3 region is CASRTSGSQGEQYF. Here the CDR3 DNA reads TGTGCCAGCAGAACAAGCGGGAGTCAAGGGGAGCAGTACTTC.

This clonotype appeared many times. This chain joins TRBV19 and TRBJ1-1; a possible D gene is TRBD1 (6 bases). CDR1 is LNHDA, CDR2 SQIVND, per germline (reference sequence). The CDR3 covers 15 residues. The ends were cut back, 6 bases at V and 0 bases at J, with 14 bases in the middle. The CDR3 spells CASRGGLKLNTEAFF. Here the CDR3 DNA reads TGTGCCAGTAGAGGGGGACTCAAACTGAACACTGAAGCTTTCTTT.

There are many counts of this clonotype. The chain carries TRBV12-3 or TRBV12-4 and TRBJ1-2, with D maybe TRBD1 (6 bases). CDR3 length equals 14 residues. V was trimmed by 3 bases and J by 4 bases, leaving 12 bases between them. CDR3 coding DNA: TGTGCCAGCAGTTTTAACAGGGCTCCCTATGGCTACACCTTC. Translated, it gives CASSFNRAPYGYTF.

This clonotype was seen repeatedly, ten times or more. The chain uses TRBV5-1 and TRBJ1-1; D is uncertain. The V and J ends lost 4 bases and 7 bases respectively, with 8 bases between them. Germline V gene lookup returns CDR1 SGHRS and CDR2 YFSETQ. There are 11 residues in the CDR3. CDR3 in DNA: TGCGCCAGCAGCGCCGCCGGTGAAGCTTTCTTT. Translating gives CASSAAGEAFF.

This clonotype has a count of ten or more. The CDR3 sequence: CASSWTIAGGVTGELFF. CDR3 sequence (DNA): TGCGCCAGCAGCTGGACGATAGCGGGAGGAGTTACCGGGGAGCTGTTTTTT. This chain joins TRBV4-3 and TRBJ2-2; TRBD2 matches at 10 bases. The CDR3 has 17 residues. Germline values: CDR1 LGHNA, CDR2 YSLEER. V lost 5 bases to trimming and J lost 5 bases; unmatched junction nucleotides: 11.

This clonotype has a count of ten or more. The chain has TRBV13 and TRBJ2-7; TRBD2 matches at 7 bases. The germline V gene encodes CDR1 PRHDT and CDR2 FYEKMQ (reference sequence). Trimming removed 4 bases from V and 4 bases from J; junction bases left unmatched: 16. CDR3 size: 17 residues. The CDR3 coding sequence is TGTGCCAGCAGCTATAACTCACTAGCGAGCGAAAGTTACGAGCAGTACTTC. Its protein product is CASSYNSLASESYEQYF.

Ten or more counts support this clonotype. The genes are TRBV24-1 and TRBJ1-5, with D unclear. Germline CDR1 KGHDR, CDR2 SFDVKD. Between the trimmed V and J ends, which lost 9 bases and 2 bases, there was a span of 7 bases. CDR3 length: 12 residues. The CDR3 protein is CATRTRNQPQHF. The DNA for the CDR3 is TGTGCCACCCGTACTCGCAATCAGCCCCAGCATTTT.

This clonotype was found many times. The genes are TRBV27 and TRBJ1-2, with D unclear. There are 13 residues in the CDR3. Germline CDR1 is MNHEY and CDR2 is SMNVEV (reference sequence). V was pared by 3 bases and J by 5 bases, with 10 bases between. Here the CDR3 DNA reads TGTGCCAGCAGTTTTCGGGATTTTTATGGCTACACCTTC. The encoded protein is CASSFRDFYGYTF.

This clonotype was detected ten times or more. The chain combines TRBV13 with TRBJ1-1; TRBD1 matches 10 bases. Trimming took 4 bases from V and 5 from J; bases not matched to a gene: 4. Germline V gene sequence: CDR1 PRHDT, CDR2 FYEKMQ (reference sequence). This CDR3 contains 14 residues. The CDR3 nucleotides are TGTGCCAGCAGCTCCGACAGGGGGCAAACTGAAGCTTTCTTT. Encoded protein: CASSSDRGQTEAFF.

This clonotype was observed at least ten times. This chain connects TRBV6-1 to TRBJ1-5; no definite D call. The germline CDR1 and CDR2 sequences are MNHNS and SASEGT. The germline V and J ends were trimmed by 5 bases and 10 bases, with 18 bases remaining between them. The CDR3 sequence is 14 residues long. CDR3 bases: TGTGCCAGCAGTACGAATATAGCAATCAGCCCCCAGCATTTT. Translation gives CASSTNIAISPQHF.

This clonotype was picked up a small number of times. This CDR3 is CASSIDLWATGIGNQPQHF. CDR3 nucleotide sequence: TGTGCCAGTAGTATAGATCTCTGGGCGACAGGTATAGGAAATCAGCCCCAGCATTTT. This sequence joins TRBV19 and TRBJ1-5; possibly TRBD1 for D (6 bases). V dropped 0 bases and J dropped 4 bases, with 22 bases sitting between them. CDR1 is LNHDA and CDR2 is SQIVND in the germline V gene (reference sequence). CDR3 length: 19 residues. The variable domain in full, completed from reference TRBV19 and TRBJ1-5, reads DGGITQSPKYLFRKEGQNVTLSCEQNLNHDAMYWYRQDPGQGLRLIYYSQIVNDFQKGDIAEGYSVSREKKESFPLTVTSAQKNPTAFYLCASSIDLWATGIGNQPQHFGDGTRLSIL.

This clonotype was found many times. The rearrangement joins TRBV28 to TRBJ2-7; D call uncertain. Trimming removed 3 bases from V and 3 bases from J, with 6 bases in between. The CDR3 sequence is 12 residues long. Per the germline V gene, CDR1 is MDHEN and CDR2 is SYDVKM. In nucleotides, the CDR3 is TGTGCCAGCAGTTTGACTTTCTACGAGCAGTACTTC. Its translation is CASSLTFYEQYF.

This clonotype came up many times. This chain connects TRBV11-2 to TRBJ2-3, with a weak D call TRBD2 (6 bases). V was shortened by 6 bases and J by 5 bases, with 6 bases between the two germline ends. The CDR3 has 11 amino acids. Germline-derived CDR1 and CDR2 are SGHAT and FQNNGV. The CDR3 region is CASREGDTQYF. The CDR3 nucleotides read TGTGCCAGCAGGGAGGGAGATACGCAGTATTTT.

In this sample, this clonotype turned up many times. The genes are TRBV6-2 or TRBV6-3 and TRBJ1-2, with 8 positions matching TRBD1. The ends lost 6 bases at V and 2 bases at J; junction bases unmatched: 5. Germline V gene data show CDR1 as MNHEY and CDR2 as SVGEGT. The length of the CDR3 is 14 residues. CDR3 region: CASRGTGLNYGYTF. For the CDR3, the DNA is TGTGCCAGCAGAGGGACAGGACTGAACTATGGCTACACCTTC.

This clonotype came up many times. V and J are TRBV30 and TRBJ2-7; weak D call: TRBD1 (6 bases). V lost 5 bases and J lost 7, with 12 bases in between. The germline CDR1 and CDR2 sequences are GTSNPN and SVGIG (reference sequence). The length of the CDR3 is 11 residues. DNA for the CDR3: TGTGCCTGGTCTACCGACAGGGAGCAGTACTTC. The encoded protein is CAWSTDREQYF.

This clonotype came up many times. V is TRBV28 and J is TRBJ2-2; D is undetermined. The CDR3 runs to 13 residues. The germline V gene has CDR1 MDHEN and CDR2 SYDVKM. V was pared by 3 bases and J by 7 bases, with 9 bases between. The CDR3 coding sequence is TGTGCCAGCAGTTTTTTCCGCGGCGGGGAGCTGTTTTTT. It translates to CASSFFRGGELFF.

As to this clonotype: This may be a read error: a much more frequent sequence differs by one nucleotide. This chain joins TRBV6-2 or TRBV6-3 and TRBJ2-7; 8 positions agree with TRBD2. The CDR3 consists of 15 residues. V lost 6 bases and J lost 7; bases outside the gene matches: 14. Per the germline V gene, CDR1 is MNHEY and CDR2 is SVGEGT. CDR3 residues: CASSTNPDGGGEQYF. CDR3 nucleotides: TGTGCCAGCAGCACCAACCCGGACGGGGGGGGAGAGCAGTACTTC.

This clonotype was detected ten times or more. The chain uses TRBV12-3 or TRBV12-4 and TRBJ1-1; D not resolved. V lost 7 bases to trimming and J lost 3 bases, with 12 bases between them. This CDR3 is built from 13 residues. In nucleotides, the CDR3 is TGTGCCAGCACCCCGGGGTTGGACACTGAAGCTTTCTTT. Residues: CASTPGLDTEAFF.

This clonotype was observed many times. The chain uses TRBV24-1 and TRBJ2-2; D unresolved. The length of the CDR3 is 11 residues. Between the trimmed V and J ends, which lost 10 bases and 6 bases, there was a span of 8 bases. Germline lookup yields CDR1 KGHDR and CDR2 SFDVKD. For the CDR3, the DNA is TGTGCCACGGGTGGCCCCGGGGAGCTGTTTTTT. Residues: CATGGPGELFF.

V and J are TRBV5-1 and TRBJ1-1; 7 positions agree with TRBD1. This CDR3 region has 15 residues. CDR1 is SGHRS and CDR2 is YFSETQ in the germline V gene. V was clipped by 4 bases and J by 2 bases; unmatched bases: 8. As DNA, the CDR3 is TGCGCCAGCAGCACAGGGGTCTCAATAAACACTGAAGCTTTCTTT. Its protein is CASSTGVSINTEAFF.